A single sample gave rise to the 32 T cell receptor beta chains below, sequenced in a study of response to subunit inactivated influenza vaccine. MiXCR was run by TCRdb on the RT-PCR reads, yielding one entry per CDR3 protein. The table lists around 200,000 distinct CDR3 sequences, around 9.2% of them singletons. The sample consisted of non-naive T cells sorted from PBMCs, taken on the day of vaccination. The receptors shown here come from a man between 45 and 60 years old who received an inactivated influenza vaccine.

This clonotype was seen more than once but under ten times. This rearrangement joins TRBV4-2 to TRBJ2-6; 10 nucleotides line up with TRBD1. Unmatched junction bases numbered 6, after V lost 7 bases and J lost 0 bases. The germline V gene has CDR1 LGHNA and CDR2 YNFKEQ. The CDR3 spans 17 residues. The CDR3 spells CASTLTGGASGANVLTF. CDR3 DNA sequence: TGTGCCAGCACCCTGACAGGGGGCGCCTCTGGGGCCAACGTCCTGACTTTC.

The J gene is TRBJ2-1, the V gene TRBV20-1, with 10 bases identical to TRBD2. Germline CDR1 is DFQATT and CDR2 is SNEGSKA (reference sequence). The CDR3 is 18 amino acids. The V and J ends lost 1 base and 16 bases, in that order; junction bases with no gene match: 25. CDR3: CSARVLRRSSGGAAPIFF. The CDR3 nucleotides are TGCAGTGCTAGAGTTCTGAGGAGGTCTAGCGGGGGCGCCGCACCTATCTTCTTC.

This clonotype has only a few counts. The V call is TRBV25-1, the J call TRBJ2-3; D gene uncertain. Deletions cut 0 bases from V and 5 bases from J, with 12 bases between. The CDR3 sequence is 15 residues long. CDR1 MGHDK and CDR2 SYGVNS come from the germline V gene. The CDR3 nucleotides are TGTGCCAGCAGTGAATATAGCCAAAACAGAGATACGCAGTATTTT. Translating gives CASSEYSQNRDTQYF.

The V and J genes are TRBV21-1 and TRBJ2-4. TRBV21-1 is tagged as a pseudogene. The length of the CDR3 is 14 residues. The CDR3 DNA follows: TGTGCCAGCAGCAAAGTGTGTGGGAAAAACATTCAGTACTTC. Translated, it gives CASSKVCGKNIQYF.

This chain uses TRBV10-3 with TRBJ2-5; 7 bases are a match to TRBD2. The CDR3 is made up of 14 amino acids. V was clipped by 9 bases and J by 4 bases; unmatched bases: 11. Germline lookup yields CDR1 ENHRY and CDR2 SYGVKD. The CDR3 region has the DNA TGTGCCATTAGAGACGGGGGGACCGGAGAGACCCAGTACTTC. Its translation: CAIRDGGTGETQYF.

The CDR3 DNA reads TGTGCCAGCAGTAAACGACAGGGGTACAATGAGCAGTTCTTC. This sequence encodes CASSKRQGYNEQFF. The rearrangement joins TRBV12-3 or TRBV12-4 to TRBJ2-1, with 8 bases that match TRBD1. The junction had 4 bases not matched to a gene; V was cut back by 5 bases and J by 4 bases. This CDR3 has 14 amino acids.

This clonotype was counted ten times or more. This rearrangement joins TRBV4-3 to TRBJ1-1; D not resolved. This CDR3 contains 16 residues. V lost 1 base to trimming and J lost 0 bases, with 12 bases between them. Germline CDR1 is LGHNA and CDR2 is YSLEER. CDR3 sequence (DNA): TGCGCCAGCAGCCAAGCTCGTACGGGTCTGAACACTGAAGCTTTCTTT. This codes for CASSQARTGLNTEAFF.

The chain is built from TRBV6-2 or TRBV6-3 and TRBJ1-5; 8 bases fit TRBD1. J was trimmed by 3 bases and V by 5 bases; bases with no gene match: 3. This CDR3 contains 14 residues. The germline V gene has CDR1 MNHEY and CDR2 SVGEGT. DNA of the CDR3: TGTGCCAGCAGTCAACAGGGGGACAATCAGCCCCAGCATTTT. This codes for CASSQQGDNQPQHF.

This clonotype was picked up a small number of times. The chain couples TRBV12-3 or TRBV12-4 to TRBJ1-4, with 10 positions matching TRBD1. The V and J ends lost 2 bases and 7 bases, in that order; junction bases with no gene match: 1. The CDR3 covers 14 residues. The CDR3 region has the DNA TGTGCCAGCAGTTTAAGGGACAGGGGTGAAAAACTGTTTTTT. Encoded protein: CASSLRDRGEKLFF.

The chain couples TRBV3-1 to TRBJ1-1, with D tentatively TRBD1 (6 bases). Germline CDR1 reads LGHDT; CDR2 reads YNNKEL (reference sequence). V was pared by 1 base and J by 4 bases, with 10 bases between. The CDR3 is made up of 14 amino acids. The CDR3 DNA sequence: TGTGCCAGCAGCCAAGGAGGGGGTAGCACTGAAGCTTTCTTT. Its protein product is CASSQGGGSTEAFF.

This clonotype was seen ten or more times. This rearrangement joins TRBV5-6 to TRBJ2-7; a weak D match, TRBD1 (7 bases). CDR3 length equals 15 residues. Per the germline V gene, CDR1 is SGHDT and CDR2 is YYEEEE. With 0 bases removed from V and 4 bases from J, the gap between germline ends came to 14 bases. The CDR3 DNA sequence: TGTGCCAGCAGCTTGGACAGGGGAGGTCGGTACGAGCAGTACTTC. Translating it yields CASSLDRGGRYEQYF.

V gene TRBV10-3 combines with J gene TRBJ2-7, with a tentative D call TRBD2 (7 bases). This CDR3 has 15 amino acids. CDR1 is ENHRY and CDR2 is SYGVKD in the germline V gene. The V and J ends lost 0 bases and 0 bases respectively, with 9 bases between them. The CDR3 sequence: CAISESGGASYEQYF. The CDR3 DNA follows: TGTGCCATCAGTGAGTCGGGGGGGGCCTCCTACGAGCAGTACTTC.

This clonotype appeared many times. The chain couples TRBV30 to TRBJ2-7; no definite D call. This CDR3 has 15 amino acids. Germline lookup yields CDR1 GTSNPN and CDR2 SVGIG (reference sequence). V lost 0 bases and J lost 3, with 15 bases in between. The CDR3 region is CAWSVRMAENYEQYF. The CDR3 region has the DNA TGTGCCTGGAGTGTAAGGATGGCTGAAAACTACGAGCAGTACTTC.

This clonotype was seen a handful of times. This rearrangement joins TRBV6-5 to TRBJ1-5; TRBD1 is a possible D gene (5 bases). V was trimmed by 2 bases and J by 2 bases, leaving 13 bases between them. This CDR3 comprises 16 residues. Germline V lookup: CDR1 MNHEY, CDR2 SVGAGI. The CDR3 sequence: CASSYVGTRGNQPQHF. The CDR3 nucleotides read TGTGCCAGCAGTTACGTGGGGACCCGGGGCAATCAGCCCCAGCATTTT.

This clonotype has ten or more counts. The CDR3 nucleotides read TGCGCCAGCAGCTCCGACCGGGAGCAGTACTTC. Its protein product is CASSSDREQYF. The rearrangement links TRBV5-1 to TRBJ2-7, with unresolved D. Germline CDR1 SGHRS, CDR2 YFSETQ. The CDR3 consists of 11 residues. Trimming removed 3 bases from V and 7 bases from J, with 8 bases in between.

The chain employs TRBV5-6 and TRBJ2-7, with D perhaps matching TRBD1 (6 bases). With 0 bases removed from V and 3 bases from J, the gap between germline ends came to 10 bases. CDR1 is SGHDT and CDR2 is YYEEEE in the germline V gene. The CDR3 covers 14 residues. The CDR3 DNA reads as TGTGCCAGCAGCTTGGGGCCCAGGGGCTACGAGCAGTACTTC. This codes for CASSLGPRGYEQYF.

This clonotype was detected only a few times. The chain couples TRBV6-5 to TRBJ2-3, with 10 bases identical to TRBD2. After removal of 0 bases from V and 3 bases from J, the junction contained 9 bases not matched to a gene. From germline, CDR1 is MNHEY and CDR2 SVGAGI. The CDR3 has 18 residues. The CDR3 sequence: CASSYSTQRGGGTDTQYF. DNA of the CDR3: TGTGCCAGCAGTTACTCGACCCAGCGGGGGGGTGGTACAGATACGCAGTATTTT.

Ten or more counts support this clonotype. The genes are TRBV7-6 and TRBJ2-1, with D unclear. The germline CDR1 and CDR2 sequences are SGHVS and FNYEAQ. The V end was cut by 1 base, the J end by 2 bases, with 6 bases between. The CDR3 spans 14 residues. As DNA, the CDR3 is TGTGCCAGCAGCTTAGTTCCCCCCTACAATGAGCAGTTCTTC. The encoded protein is CASSLVPPYNEQFF.

There are many counts of this clonotype. The gene calls are TRBV20-1 and TRBJ2-1; possible D gene TRBD2, 6 bases. This CDR3 region has 14 residues. Trimming removed 5 bases at V and 10 bases at J, with 21 bases between. CDR1 is DFQATT and CDR2 is SNEGSKA in the germline V gene (reference sequence). CDR3 DNA: TGCAGTGCTCCCGGGAGTCGAAATTTAATGGAGCAGTTCTTC. Translation gives CSAPGSRNLMEQFF.

This clonotype was detected only a few times. V usage is TRBV24-1 and J usage is TRBJ2-3; a weak D match, TRBD2 (6 bases). Trimming cost V 4 bases and J 1 base, with 14 bases left between them. The CDR3 spans 16 residues. CDR1 and CDR2 from the germline V gene are KGHDR and SFDVKD. The CDR3 bases are TGTGCCACCAGTGACCCGGGGGAGCGGGGCACAGATACGCAGTATTTT. Translated: CATSDPGERGTDTQYF.

This clonotype has more than one count but fewer than ten. The chain has TRBV18 and TRBJ2-1, with D maybe TRBD1 (5 bases). Germline V gene lookup returns CDR1 KGHSH and CDR2 LQKENI. The CDR3 has 16 amino acids. Trimming removed 5 bases at V and 4 bases at J, with 18 bases between. This CDR3 is CASSAVGPGSYNEQFF. In DNA form, the CDR3 reads TGTGCCAGCTCAGCGGTGGGGCCCGGGTCATACAATGAGCAGTTCTTC.

This rearrangement joins TRBV5-1 to TRBJ2-2, with TRBD2 as a possible D gene (6 bases). The CDR3 runs 15 residues. Germline V gene data show CDR1 as SGHRS and CDR2 as YFSETQ. V was shortened by 6 bases and J by 5 bases, with 17 bases between the two germline ends. The CDR3 nucleotides are TGCGCCAGCATGGGCTTGGCGGGGAGAACCGGGGAGCTGTTTTTT. Its translation is CASMGLAGRTGELFF.

This clonotype was seen only a few times. The V and J genes are TRBV20-1 and TRBJ2-4; D gene uncertain. Per the germline V gene, CDR1 is DFQATT and CDR2 is SNEGSKA (reference sequence). The CDR3 contains 14 residues. V was clipped by 1 base and J by 7 bases, with 14 bases between them. CDR3 nucleotides: TGCAGTGCTAGAGTCTCGGGTATAGTGAACATTCAGTACTTC. It codes for CSARVSGIVNIQYF.

This clonotype was seen a few times. The V and J genes are TRBV5-1 and TRBJ1-6; no clear D gene. CDR3 length: 14 residues. The V end was cut by 2 bases, the J end by 3 bases, with 6 bases between. Germline V CDR1 and CDR2: SGHRS, YFSETQ. The CDR3 DNA reads as TGCGCCAGCAGCTTCGGGAGCTATAATTCACCCCTCCACTTT. It translates to CASSFGSYNSPLHF.

This clonotype has a count of ten or more. J is TRBJ2-2 and V is TRBV18; D might be TRBD2 (5 bases). Deletions cut 0 bases from V and 6 bases from J, with 8 bases between. The CDR3 sequence is 14 residues long. Germline V gene sequence: CDR1 KGHSH, CDR2 LQKENI. The CDR3 is CASSPPMRAGELFF. As DNA, the CDR3 is TGTGCCAGCTCACCACCGATGAGGGCCGGGGAGCTGTTTTTT. The full variable domain, its missing parts supplied by reference TRBV18 and TRBJ2-2, is NAGVMQNPRHLVRRRGQEARLRCSPMKGHSHVYWYRQLPEEGLKFMVYLQKENIIDESGMPKERFSAEFPKEGPSILRIQQVVRGDSAAYFCASSPPMRAGELFFGEGSRLTVL.

This clonotype has only a few counts. The chain couples TRBV7-6 to TRBJ2-5; D gene ambiguous. The germline V gene encodes CDR1 SGHVS and CDR2 FNYEAQ. CDR3 length: 13 amino acids. Deletions cut 2 bases from V and 3 bases from J, with 7 bases between. This CDR3 is CASSLMLEETQYF. DNA for the CDR3: TGTGCCAGCAGCTTAATGCTCGAAGAGACCCAGTACTTC.

At least ten counts were recorded for this clonotype. The gene calls are TRBV12-3 or TRBV12-4 and TRBJ2-2; D gene ambiguous. The CDR3 sequence is 14 residues long. V lost 6 bases and J lost 1, with 9 bases in between. The CDR3 bases are TGTGCCAGCAGAGGCCTACAGAACACCGGGGAGCTGTTTTTT. It encodes CASRGLQNTGELFF.

This clonotype came up many times. V and J are TRBV4-3 and TRBJ2-2; 9 nucleotides agree with TRBD1. CDR3 length equals 15 residues. The junction had 6 bases not matched to a gene; V was cut back by 3 bases and J by 7 bases. Germline-derived CDR1 and CDR2 are LGHNA and YSLEER. The chain's CDR3 is CASSHWTGVGGELFF. DNA for the CDR3: TGCGCCAGCAGCCATTGGACAGGGGTCGGCGGGGAGCTGTTTTTT.

This clonotype was observed a handful of times. The chain couples TRBV12-3 or TRBV12-4 to TRBJ2-4; D not certain. V was clipped by 3 bases and J by 3 bases, with 12 bases between them. CDR3 length: 15 amino acids. CDR3 in amino acids: CASSFWVVGKNIQYF. CDR3 DNA: TGTGCCAGCAGTTTTTGGGTAGTTGGCAAAAACATTCAGTACTTC.

This clonotype was seen repeatedly, ten times or more. The chain recombines TRBV11-2 with TRBJ2-1; possibly TRBD1 for D (6 bases). The CDR3 is 15 amino acids. Trimming removed 4 bases at V and 0 bases at J, with 10 bases between. Per the germline V gene, CDR1 is SGHAT and CDR2 is FQNNGV. The CDR3, as DNA: TGTGCCAGCAGCTGGGGGCCAGACTCCTACAATGAGCAGTTCTTC. Translation: CASSWGPDSYNEQFF.

This clonotype was counted many times. The chain joins TRBV5-1 to TRBJ2-5; 9 nucleotides agree with TRBD1. This CDR3 contains 14 residues. Germline V gene sequence: CDR1 SGHRS, CDR2 YFSETQ. V trimming: 3 bases; J trimming: 7 bases; junction bases outside the gene matches: 7. As DNA, the CDR3 is TGCGCCAGCAGCTCGGACAGGGGATCAGGGACCCAGTACTTC. It encodes CASSSDRGSGTQYF.

CDR3 protein: CASREGPRVPYPEQYF. The CDR3 DNA follows: TGTGCCAGCAGAGAGGGACCGCGCGTACCCTACCCCGAGCAGTACTTC. The chain is built from TRBV6-1 and TRBJ2-7; the D call may be TRBD1 or TRBD2 (5 bases each). V was cut by 6 bases and J by 6 bases, with 24 bases left in between. In germline, CDR1 is MNHNS, CDR2 SASEGT. The CDR3 length is 16 residues.